This T cell receptor (beta chain) was sequenced for a study of human T cells and chemical hapten exposure. General study points: Among TCRs, those above 1 in 1000 frequency were unaffected by DPC sensitization.

Between the trimmed V and J ends, which lost 2 bases and 2 bases, there was a span of 10 bases. The germline CDR1 and CDR2 sequences are SQVTM and ANQGSEA. CDR3 length: 15 amino acids. Ten or more counts support this clonotype. The antigen is not known. Time point defined: patch test 1, 2 weeks after DPC sensitization. The treatment denotes: therapeutic diphenylcyclopropenone sensitization with weekly scalp DPC. Before extraction, the whole blood was not fractionated, and total RNA was taken from it. In the original processing: From about 22,000 to 700,000 TCRs were found per sample, with a median of about 96,000. TCRdb itself ran the RACE reads through MiXCR, one entry per CDR3 protein. TCRdb assigned the V and J calls; the authors' analysis was not used. The sample carries fewer than 45,000 distinct CDR3 sequences, 3.5% to 4% recorded once.

The chain links TRBV29-1 to TRBJ2-6; D may be TRBD1 (6 bases). The sequencing here drew on whole blood, taken in connection with sensitization to the hapten diphenylcyclopropenone (DPC). The source of this sequence is a man in his forties or fifties with alopecia areata. Some clones in this sample may be carry-over from other donors' samples. This CDR3 reads CSVESQGTGANVLTF. CDR3 in DNA: TGCAGCGTTGAATCCCAGGGGACTGGGGCCAACGTCCTGACTTTC.